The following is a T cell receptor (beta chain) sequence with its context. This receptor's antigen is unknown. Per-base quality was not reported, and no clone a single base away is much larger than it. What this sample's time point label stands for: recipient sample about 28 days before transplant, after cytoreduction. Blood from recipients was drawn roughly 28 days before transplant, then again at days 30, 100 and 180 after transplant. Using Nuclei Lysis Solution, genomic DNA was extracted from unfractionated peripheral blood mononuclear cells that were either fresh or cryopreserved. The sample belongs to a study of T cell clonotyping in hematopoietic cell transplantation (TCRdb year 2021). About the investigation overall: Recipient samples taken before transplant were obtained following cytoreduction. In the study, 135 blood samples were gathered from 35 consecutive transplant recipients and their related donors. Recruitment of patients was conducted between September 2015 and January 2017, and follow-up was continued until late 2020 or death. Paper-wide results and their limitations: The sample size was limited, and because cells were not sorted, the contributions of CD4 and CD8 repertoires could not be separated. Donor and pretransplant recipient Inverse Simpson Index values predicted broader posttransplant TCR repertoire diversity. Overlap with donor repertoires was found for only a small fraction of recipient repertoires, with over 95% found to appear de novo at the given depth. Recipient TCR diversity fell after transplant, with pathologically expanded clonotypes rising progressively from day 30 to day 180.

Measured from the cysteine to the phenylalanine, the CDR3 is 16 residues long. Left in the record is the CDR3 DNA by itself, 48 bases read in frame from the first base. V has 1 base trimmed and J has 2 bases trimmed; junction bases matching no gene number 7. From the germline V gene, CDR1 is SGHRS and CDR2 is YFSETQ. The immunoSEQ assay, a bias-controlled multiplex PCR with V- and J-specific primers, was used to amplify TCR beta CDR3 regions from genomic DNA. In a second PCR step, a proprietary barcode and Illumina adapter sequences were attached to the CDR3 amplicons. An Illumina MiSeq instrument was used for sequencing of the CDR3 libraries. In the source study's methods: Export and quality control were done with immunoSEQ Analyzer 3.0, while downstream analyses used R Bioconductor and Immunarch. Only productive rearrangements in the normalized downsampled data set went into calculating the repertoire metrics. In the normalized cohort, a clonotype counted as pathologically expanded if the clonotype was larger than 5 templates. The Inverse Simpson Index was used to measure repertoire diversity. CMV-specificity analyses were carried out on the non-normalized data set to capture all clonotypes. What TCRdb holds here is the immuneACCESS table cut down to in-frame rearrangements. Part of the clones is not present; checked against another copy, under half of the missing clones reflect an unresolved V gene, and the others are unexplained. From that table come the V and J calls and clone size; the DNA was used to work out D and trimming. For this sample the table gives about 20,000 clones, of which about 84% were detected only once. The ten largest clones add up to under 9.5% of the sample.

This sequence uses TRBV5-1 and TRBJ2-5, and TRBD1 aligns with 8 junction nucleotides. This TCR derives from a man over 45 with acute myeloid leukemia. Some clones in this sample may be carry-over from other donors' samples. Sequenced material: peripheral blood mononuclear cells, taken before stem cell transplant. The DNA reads TGCGCCAGCAGCTTGCTGTCGGGACAGGTACAAGAGACCCAGTACTTC. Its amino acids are CASSLLSGQVQETQYF.